This TCR beta chain was recorded in a study of post-analysis software for immune sequencing data. At the level of the study: The patients showed relapsing-remitting, secondary progressive and progressive-relapsing multiple sclerosis courses. General study results and limits: Strong co-clustering by F measure was seen for same-batch samples. Comparison with controls showed significantly lower normalized Chao1 diversity in multiple sclerosis patients. TRBV segments more frequent in patients than in controls numbered a few and included TRBV5-6, TRBV5-1 and TRBV20-1.

V dropped 6 bases and J dropped 1 base, with 20 bases sitting between them. Germline V gene data show CDR1 as DFQATT and CDR2 as SNEGSKA (reference sequence). This CDR3 is built from 16 residues. cDNA libraries of TCR beta carried unique molecular identifiers. With roughly 0.85 to 11 million T cells as the source, 450,000 to 600,000 cDNA molecules resulted. TCRdb recomputed calls from the PCR reads with MiXCR, one row per CDR3 protein. The profile shows over 700,000 distinct CDR3 sequences, approximately 30% of them singletons. This clonotype was recorded a few times. Its antigen is not known. The chain joins TRBV20-1 to TRBJ2-3; D not certain. This sequence was found in a girl between 10 and 17 years old with multiple sclerosis. The sequenced material came from blood. CDR3 amino acids: CSAVRSVGLRTDTQYF. The CDR3 DNA is TGCAGTGCCGTCCGGAGTGTGGGCCTACGCACAGATACGCAGTATTTT.